The T cell receptor beta chain described here comes from a study of beta chain features in type 1 diabetes. There was one heparinised blood draw per donor, averaging about 100 mL. Sorted populations all had greater than 98% purity. The entirety of the isolated RNA underwent reverse transcription, so expressed TCRB transcripts were sequenced. TCRdb keeps only in-frame clones here, not all; method: immunoSEQ multiplex PCR. The data contain more than 300,000 clones, approximately 16% of them singletons. Germline CDR1 is SNHLY and CDR2 is FYNNEI. V was shortened by 6 bases and J by 8 bases, with 16 bases between the two germline ends. This CDR3 has 13 residues.

This sequence was found in a woman aged 18-29 years in good health. Sample: naive CD4+ T cells from blood. V and J are TRBV2 and TRBJ1-2, with unresolved D. CDR3 sequence (DNA): TGTGCCAGCAGGGAACGAGTCCTCTACGGCTACACCTTC. As protein: CASRERVLYGYTF. Full variable domain (outside the CDR3, taken from reference TRBV2 and TRBJ1-2): EPEVTQTPSHQVTQMGQEVILRCVPISNHLYFYWYRQILGQKVEFLVSFYNNEISEKSEIFDDQFSVERPDGSNFTLKIRSTKLEDSAMYFCASRERVLYGYTFGSGTRLTVV.